The text below deals with one TCR beta chain. The data originate from a study of technical replicates of blood from a handful of donors. Repertoires were generated with immunoSEQ multiplex PCR, while TCRdb's copy carries only in-frame clones and drops some. The sample lists some 63,000 clones; 87% were seen once. The TCR was taken from a human donor in good health. Some clones in this sample may be carry-over from other donors' samples. The material sequenced was PBMCs.

CDR3: CASSQPRGSYEQYF. The CDR3 bases are TGTGCCAGCAGCCAACCGCGGGGCTCCTACGAGCAGTACTTC. The V gene is TRBV7-6, the J gene TRBJ2-7; D is possibly TRBD2 (6 bases). The CDR3 runs 14 residues. CDR1 SGHVS and CDR2 FNYEAQ come from the germline V gene. Trimming took 5 bases from V and 0 from J, leaving 11 bases between them.